The TCR beta chain under discussion was sequenced for a study of blood T cell repertoires in COVID-19. V lost 0 bases, J lost 8 bases, and 16 bases lay in between. The V gene's germline CDR1 is GTSNPN and CDR2 SVGIG (reference sequence). The CDR3 consists of 15 residues. Only in-frame clones appear in the TCRdb table, and some are missing; sequencing was by immunoSEQ multiplex PCR. The top ten hold 4.5% to 5.5% of the sample, which has over 200,000 clones, around 85% seen once. The receptor was isolated from a human donor in a cohort sampled during active COVID-19. Sequencing was done on a sample of peripheral blood. The chain recombines TRBV30 with TRBJ1-4; TRBD1 is a possible D gene (5 bases). CDR3 coding DNA: TGTGCCTGGAGTGTACCGTGGACAAGTAACGAAAAACTGTTTTTT. Protein sequence: CAWSVPWTSNEKLFF.